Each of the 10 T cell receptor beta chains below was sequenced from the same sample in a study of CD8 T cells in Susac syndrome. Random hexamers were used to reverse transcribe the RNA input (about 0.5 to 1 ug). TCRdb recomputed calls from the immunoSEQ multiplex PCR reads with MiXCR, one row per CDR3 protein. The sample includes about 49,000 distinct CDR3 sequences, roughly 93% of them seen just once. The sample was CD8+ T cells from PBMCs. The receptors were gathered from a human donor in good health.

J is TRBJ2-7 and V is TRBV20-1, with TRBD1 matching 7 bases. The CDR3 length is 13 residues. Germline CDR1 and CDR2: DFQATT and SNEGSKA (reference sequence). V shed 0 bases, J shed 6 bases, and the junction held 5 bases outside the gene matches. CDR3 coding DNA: TGCAGTGCTAGAGAAGGGGGCTGGGGCGAGCAGTACTTC. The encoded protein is CSAREGGWGEQYF.

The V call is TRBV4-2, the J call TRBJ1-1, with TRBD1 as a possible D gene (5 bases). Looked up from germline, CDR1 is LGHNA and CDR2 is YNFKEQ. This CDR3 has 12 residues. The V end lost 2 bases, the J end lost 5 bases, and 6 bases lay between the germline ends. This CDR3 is CASSQQGTEAFF. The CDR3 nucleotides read TGTGCCAGCAGCCAACAGGGAACTGAAGCTTTCTTT.

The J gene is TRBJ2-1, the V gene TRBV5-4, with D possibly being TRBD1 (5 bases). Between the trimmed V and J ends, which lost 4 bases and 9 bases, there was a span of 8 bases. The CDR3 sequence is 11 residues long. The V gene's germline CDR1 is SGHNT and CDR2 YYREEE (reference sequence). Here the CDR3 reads CASSGAGEQFF. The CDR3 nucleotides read TGTGCCAGCAGCGGGGCCGGTGAGCAGTTCTTC.

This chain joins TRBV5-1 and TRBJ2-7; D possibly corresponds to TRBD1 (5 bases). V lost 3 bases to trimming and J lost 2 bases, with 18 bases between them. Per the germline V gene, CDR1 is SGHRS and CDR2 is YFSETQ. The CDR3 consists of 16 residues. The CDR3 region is CASSYDRAGSTYEQYF. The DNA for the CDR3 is TGCGCCAGCAGCTATGACCGGGCAGGGTCAACCTACGAGCAGTACTTC. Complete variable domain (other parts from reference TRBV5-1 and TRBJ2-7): KAGVTQTPRYLIKTRGQQVTLSCSPISGHRSVSWYQQTPGQGLQFLFEYFSETQRNKGNFPGRFSGRQFSNSRSEMNVSTLELGDSALYLCASSYDRAGSTYEQYFGPGTRLTVT.

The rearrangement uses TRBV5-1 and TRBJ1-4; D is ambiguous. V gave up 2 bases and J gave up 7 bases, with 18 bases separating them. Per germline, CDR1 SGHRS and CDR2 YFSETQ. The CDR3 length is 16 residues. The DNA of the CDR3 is TGCGCCAGCAGCTTTCTCCCAATGGGAGCAGCTGAAAAACTGTTTTTT. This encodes CASSFLPMGAAEKLFF.

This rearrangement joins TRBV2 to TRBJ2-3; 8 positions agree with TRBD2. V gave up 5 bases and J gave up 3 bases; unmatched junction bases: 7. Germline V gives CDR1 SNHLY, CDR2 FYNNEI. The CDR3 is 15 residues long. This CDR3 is CASSPLASGTDTQYF. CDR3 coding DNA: TGTGCCAGCAGTCCCCTGGCTAGCGGGACAGATACGCAGTATTTT.

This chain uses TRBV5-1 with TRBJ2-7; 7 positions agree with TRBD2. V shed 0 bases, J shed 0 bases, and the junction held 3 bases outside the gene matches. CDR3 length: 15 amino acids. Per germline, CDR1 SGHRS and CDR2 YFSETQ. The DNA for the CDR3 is TGCGCCAGCAGCTTGGGGCTAGCGGACTCCTACGAGCAGTACTTC. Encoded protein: CASSLGLADSYEQYF.

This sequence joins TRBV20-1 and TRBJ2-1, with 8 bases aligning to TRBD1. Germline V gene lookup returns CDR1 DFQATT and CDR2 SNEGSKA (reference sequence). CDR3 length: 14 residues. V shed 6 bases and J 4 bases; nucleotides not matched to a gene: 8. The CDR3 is CSATTGQDYNEQFF. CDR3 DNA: TGCAGTGCCACCACGGGACAGGATTACAATGAGCAGTTCTTC.

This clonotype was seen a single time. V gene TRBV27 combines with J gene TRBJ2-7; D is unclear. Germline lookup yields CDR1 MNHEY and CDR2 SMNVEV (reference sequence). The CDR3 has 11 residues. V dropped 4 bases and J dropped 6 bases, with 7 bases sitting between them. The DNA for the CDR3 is TGTGCCAGCAGTTCCCTGGGCGAGCAGTACTTC. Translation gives CASSSLGEQYF.

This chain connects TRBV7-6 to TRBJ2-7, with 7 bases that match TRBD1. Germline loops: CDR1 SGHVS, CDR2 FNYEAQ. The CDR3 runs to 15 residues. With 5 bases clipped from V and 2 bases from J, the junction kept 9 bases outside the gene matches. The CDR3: CASSLEGDSTYEQYF. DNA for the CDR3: TGTGCCAGCAGCCTAGAAGGGGACAGCACCTACGAGCAGTACTTC.